Listed below are T cell receptor beta chains from one sample, sequenced in a study of Graves' ophthalmopathy and Graves' hyperthyroidism. TCRdb processed the multiplex PCR reads anew with MiXCR; each CDR3 protein has one entry. This table has about 700,000 distinct CDR3 sequences, approximately 40% appearing once. Sequences were obtained from peripheral blood. These receptors all stem from an adult man with Graves' ophthalmopathy. The CDR3 runs from the conserved cysteine through the conserved F or W. A D gene is named only where the DNA matches it firmly. For some rows the clone size is stated as once, few or many, or as a class when expanded; others skip it.

abundance,j_gene,d_gene,v_gene,CDR3nt,CDR3aa
many,TRBJ1-6,NA,TRBV20-1,TGCAGTGTAATCCACAGGGAAAATTCACCCCTCCACTTT,CSVIHRENSPLHF
few,TRBJ1-1,NA,TRBV20-1,TGCAGTGCTAGAGATCCGGCAGCCACGGGAACTGAAGCTTTCTTT,CSARDPAATGTEAFF
NA,TRBJ2-7,NA,TRBV7-9,TGCGCCAGCAGCTGGTCGACTGCAGTCTACGAGCAGTACTTC,CASSWSTAVYEQYF
NA,TRBJ2-1,NA,TRBV29-1,TGCAGCGTTTTGGGTCGCGGTGAAGGGATGAATGCCTACAATGAGCAGTTCTTC,CSVLGRGEGMNAYNEQFF
NA,TRBJ2-2,NA,TRBV7-9,TGTGCCAGCGCTCGAGGGGGACCTGTATTGAACACCGGGGAGCTGTTTTTT,CASARGGPVLNTGELFF
NA,TRBJ1-2,NA,TRBV20-1,TGCAGTGCTAGAGCTCCGGGGGCGGGGAGGATGGGCTACACCTTC,CSARAPGAGRMGYTF
many,TRBJ1-6,NA,TRBV6-5,TGTGCCAGCAGTCACAGGACCTTCAATTCACCCCTCCACTTT,CASSHRTFNSPLHF
NA,TRBJ2-7,TRBD2,TRBV29-1,TGCAGCGTTTTTGGCGGGAGTAGTTACGAGCAGTACTTC,CSVFGGSSYEQYF
many,TRBJ2-7,NA,TRBV12-3/TRBV12-4,TGTGCCAGCAGTTTGAGATCTGGAAGCTCCTACGAGCAGTACTTC,CASSLRSGSSYEQYF
many,TRBJ2-7,NA,TRBV7-2,TGTGCCTCCACCGGGCGGAACGATTACGAGCAGTACTTC,CASTGRNDYEQYF
many,TRBJ2-5,TRBD2,TRBV7-2,TGTGCCAGCAGCTTGGCCAGCGGGGTTGGTGGAGAGACCCAGTACTTC,CASSLASGVGGETQYF
NA,TRBJ1-1,NA,TRBV6-4,TGTGCCAGCAGACTACAGGAGGAGAACACTGAAGCTTTCTTT,CASRLQEENTEAFF
NA,TRBJ1-5,NA,TRBV24-1,TGTGCCACCAGTGATCCCGGGAGGCCCCAGCATTTT,CATSDPGRPQHF
NA,TRBJ2-7,NA,TRBV2,TGTGCCAGCAGTAGGGACCTCTACAATGAGCAGTACTTC,CASSRDLYNEQYF
NA,TRBJ1-6,NA,TRBV10-3,TGTGCCAGCAGCCGTAACCTGGGCAGAAATAATTCACCCCTCCACTTT,CASSRNLGRNNSPLHF
NA,TRBJ2-6,TRBD2,TRBV25-1,TGTGCCAGCAGTGAATTTGCGGGAGGGAGGGCCAACGTCCTGACTTTC,CASSEFAGGRANVLTF
many,TRBJ2-7,NA,TRBV9,TGTGCCAGCAGCGCCGGGACCGGTTACGAGCAGTACTTC,CASSAGTGYEQYF
few,TRBJ2-5,NA,TRBV7-8,TGTGCCAGCAGCTTACTACGTACATTGAAGACCCAGTACTTC,CASSLLRTLKTQYF
NA,TRBJ2-2,NA,TRBV10-1,TGCGCCAGCAGTGCCCTAGCGACCGGGGAGCTGTTTTTT,CASSALATGELFF
NA,TRBJ2-5,NA,TRBV5-5,TGTGCCAGCAGCTGGACCATGGCTTGGGAGACCCAGTACTTC,CASSWTMAWETQYF
NA,TRBJ2-2,TRBD1,TRBV7-9,TGTGCCAGTAGTACACCGGGACAGGGTGTCACCGGGGAGCTGTTTTTT,CASSTPGQGVTGELFF
NA,TRBJ1-1,TRBD1,TRBV20-1,TGCAGTGCTAGAGATATAGAACAGGGGTATAACACTGAAGCTTTCTTT,CSARDIEQGYNTEAFF
NA,TRBJ1-6,NA,TRBV4-3,TGCGCCAGCAGCCAAGGGAAGGCAGGACTAAATAATTCACCCCTCCACTTT,CASSQGKAGLNNSPLHF
NA,TRBJ2-5,NA,TRBV20-1,TGCAGTGCTAGAGCGGGGGCGGGGGTTGGGGGGGAGACCCAGTACTTC,CSARAGAGVGGETQYF
many,TRBJ1-5,NA,TRBV19,TGTGCCAGTAGTATCGGACAGCTGGGGCAGCCCCAGCATTTT,CASSIGQLGQPQHF
NA,TRBJ2-6,NA,TRBV7-9,TGTGCCATCCGGGCAGGGGCCGGGGCCAACGTCCTGACTTTC,CAIRAGAGANVLTF
NA,TRBJ1-2,TRBD1,TRBV25-1,TGTGCCAGCTTAGCCGGGACAGGAAATGGCTACACCTTC,CASLAGTGNGYTF
NA,TRBJ1-5,NA,TRBV24-1,TGTGCCAGCAGCTTCGTAGGGGTGGGCAATCAGCCCCAGCATTTT,CASSFVGVGNQPQHF
NA,TRBJ2-5,NA,TRBV6-5,TGTGCCAGCAGCCCAGGGGCAGGGAGTTGGTCCCAGTACTTC,CASSPGAGSWSQYF
NA,TRBJ2-3,TRBD2,TRBV19,TGTGCCAGTAGTGTGACTAGCGGGGGGTATACAGATACGCAGTATTTT,CASSVTSGGYTDTQYF
NA,TRBJ1-2,NA,TRBV9,TGTGCCAGCAGCCAAGAGGTAGGGCGCGGCTACACCTTC,CASSQEVGRGYTF
few,TRBJ1-5,NA,TRBV24-1,TGTGCCAGCCAATTTACCCGGGCGAGGGGCAATCAGCCCCAGCATTTT,CASQFTRARGNQPQHF
many,TRBJ1-1,TRBD1,TRBV29-1,TGCAGCGGGGCAGAGCAACAGGGGGGAGCTTTCTTT,CSGAEQQGGAFF
few,TRBJ1-2,NA,TRBV12-3/TRBV12-4,TGTGCCAGCAGTTTAGCGGGGTATGAAGGCTACACCTTC,CASSLAGYEGYTF
NA,TRBJ2-5,NA,TRBV29-1,TGCAGCTACCAAGAGACCCAGTACTTC,CSYQETQYF
NA,TRBJ1-2,TRBD1,TRBV7-9,TGTGCCAGCAGCTTAGGAACAGGGGACGGGTATGGCTACACCTTC,CASSLGTGDGYGYTF
many,TRBJ2-2,NA,TRBV7-8,TGTGCCAGCAGCTTAGACAGGAGCACCGGGGAGCTGTTTTTT,CASSLDRSTGELFF
NA,TRBJ2-7,NA,TRBV20-1,TGCAGTGCCAGGACGGTTCAGGGGATTAAATACGAGCAGTACTTC,CSARTVQGIKYEQYF
NA,TRBJ2-3,NA,TRBV10-1,TGCGCCAGCAGTGCGGCACAGGGCAGCACAGATACGCAGTATTTT,CASSAAQGSTDTQYF
many,TRBJ1-2,NA,TRBV7-9,TGTGCCAGCAGCTTAGTAGTCGTAGGGAGGAACTATGGCTACACCTTC,CASSLVVVGRNYGYTF
NA,TRBJ1-2,NA,TRBV20-1,TGCAGTGCTAGAGAGACAGCTTCAGTGGGCTACACCTTC,CSARETASVGYTF
many,TRBJ2-5,NA,TRBV7-9,TGTGCCAGCAGCTTTCTAGCGACCCAAGAGACCCAGTACTTC,CASSFLATQETQYF
few,TRBJ2-7,NA,TRBV4-3,TGCGCCAGCAGCCAAGTTGAGTTCCACGAGCAGTACTTC,CASSQVEFHEQYF
NA,TRBJ2-2,NA,TRBV5-1,TGCGCCAGCAGCTTGGTGGTAGCGCGCGACACCGGGGAGCTGTTTTTT,CASSLVVARDTGELFF